The 2 T cell receptor beta chains listed next were all sequenced from one sample in a study of cytomegalovirus exposure and HLA in healthy donors. Researchers ran the PCR with 60 Vbeta and 13 Jbeta primers. Clones were read by immunoSEQ multiplex PCR, and TCRdb kept only the in-frame ones, dropping some. The table lists about 170,000 clones. Sequences were obtained from PBMCs. These receptors originate from a woman aged 18-29 years in good health and CMV-seropositive.

The gene calls are TRBV4-3 and TRBJ2-3; 11 positions match TRBD2. V dropped 0 bases and J dropped 1; count of bases not matched to a gene: 0. CDR1 and CDR2 (germline): LGHNA, YSLEER. The CDR3 covers 16 residues. CDR3 residues: CASSQELAGGTDTQYF. In DNA, the CDR3 is TGCGCCAGCAGCCAAGAACTAGCGGGGGGCACAGATACGCAGTATTTT.

The genes are TRBV19 and TRBJ2-2; TRBD2 is a possible D gene (6 bases). V was shortened by 10 bases and J by 5 bases, with 20 bases between the two germline ends. The germline V gene encodes CDR1 LNHDA and CDR2 SQIVND (reference sequence). This CDR3 has 15 residues. CDR3 amino acids: CATKKEGIDTGELFF. The DNA of the CDR3 is TGTGCCACCAAAAAGGAGGGGATAGATACCGGGGAGCTGTTTTTT.